Reported below is one TCR beta chain. The antigen is not known. Deletions cut 4 bases from V and 7 bases from J, with 19 bases between. This CDR3 has 15 amino acids. Germline assignment: CDR1 SNHLY and CDR2 FYNNEI. The sample is drawn from a study of cytomegalovirus exposure and HLA in healthy donors. Study-level information: Membership in the Caucasian-associated ancestry cluster was found for about 84% of roughly 360 genotyped donors. Study results and caveats: TCR beta sequences reportedly predicted most subjects' HLA-A and HLA-B alleles accurately. CMV serostatus was the sole immune exposure data available.

PCR employed 60 Vbeta and 13 Jbeta primers. The assay was immunoSEQ multiplex PCR, and TCRdb's table has in-frame clones only and misses some. This table holds 130,000 to 150,000 clones, around three quarters found once. Sequencing was carried out using PBMCs. The chain joins TRBV2 to TRBJ1-2; possibly TRBD1 for D (5 bases). The source of this sequence is a man aged 35 to 55 in good health and CMV-seropositive. In DNA form, the CDR3 reads TGTGCCAGCAGTGGCCCAGACAGCTACTATATTGGCTACACCTTC. Its protein is CASSGPDSYYIGYTF.